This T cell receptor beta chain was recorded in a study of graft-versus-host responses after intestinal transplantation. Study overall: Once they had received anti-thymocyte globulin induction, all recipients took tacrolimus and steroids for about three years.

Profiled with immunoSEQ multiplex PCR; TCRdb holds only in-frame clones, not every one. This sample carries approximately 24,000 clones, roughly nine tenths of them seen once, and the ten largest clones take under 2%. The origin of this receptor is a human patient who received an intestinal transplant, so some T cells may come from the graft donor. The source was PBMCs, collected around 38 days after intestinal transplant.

The CDR3 DNA follows: TGTGCCAGCAGGGGGAACACTGAAGCTTTCTTT. This encodes CASRGNTEAFF. This chain connects TRBV6-9 to TRBJ1-1; no clear D. The CDR3 spans 11 residues. Trimming pared 6 bases from V and 1 base from J, leaving 3 bases between. Looked up from germline, CDR1 is MNHGY and CDR2 is SVAAGI.